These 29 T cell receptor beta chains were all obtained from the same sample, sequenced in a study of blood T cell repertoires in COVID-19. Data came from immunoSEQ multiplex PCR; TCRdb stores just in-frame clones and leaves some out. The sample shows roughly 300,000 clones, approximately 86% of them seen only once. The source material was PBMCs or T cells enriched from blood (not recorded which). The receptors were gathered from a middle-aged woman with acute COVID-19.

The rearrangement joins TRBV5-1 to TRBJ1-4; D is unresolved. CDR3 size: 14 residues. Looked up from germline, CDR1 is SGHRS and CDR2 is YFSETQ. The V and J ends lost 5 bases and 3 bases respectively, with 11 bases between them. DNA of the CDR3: TGCGCCAGCAGGAGAGGCTCGGCTAATGAAAAACTGTTTTTT. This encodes CASRRGSANEKLFF.

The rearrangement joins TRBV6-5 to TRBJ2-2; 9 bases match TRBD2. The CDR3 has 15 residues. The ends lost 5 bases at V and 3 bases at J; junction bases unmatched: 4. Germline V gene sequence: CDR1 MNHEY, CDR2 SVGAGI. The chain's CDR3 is CASSRAGGDTGELFF. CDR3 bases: TGTGCCAGCAGTCGTGCGGGGGGGGACACCGGGGAGCTGTTTTTT.

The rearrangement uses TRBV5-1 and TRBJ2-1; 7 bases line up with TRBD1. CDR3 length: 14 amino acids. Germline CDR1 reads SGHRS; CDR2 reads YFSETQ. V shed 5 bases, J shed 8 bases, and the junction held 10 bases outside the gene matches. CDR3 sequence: CASRPETGRHEQFF. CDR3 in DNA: TGCGCCAGCAGACCGGAGACAGGGCGCCATGAGCAGTTCTTC. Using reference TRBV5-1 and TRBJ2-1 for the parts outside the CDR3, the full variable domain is KAGVTQTPRYLIKTRGQQVTLSCSPISGHRSVSWYQQTPGQGLQFLFEYFSETQRNKGNFPGRFSGRQFSNSRSEMNVSTLELGDSALYLCASRPETGRHEQFFGPGTRLTVL.

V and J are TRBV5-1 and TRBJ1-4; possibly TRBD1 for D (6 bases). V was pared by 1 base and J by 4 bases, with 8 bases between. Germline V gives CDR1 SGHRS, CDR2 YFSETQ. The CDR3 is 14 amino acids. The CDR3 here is CASSLIGGNEKLFF. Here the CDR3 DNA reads TGCGCCAGCAGCTTGATAGGGGGTAATGAAAAACTGTTTTTT. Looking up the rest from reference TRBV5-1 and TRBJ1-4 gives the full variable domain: KAGVTQTPRYLIKTRGQQVTLSCSPISGHRSVSWYQQTPGQGLQFLFEYFSETQRNKGNFPGRFSGRQFSNSRSEMNVSTLELGDSALYLCASSLIGGNEKLFFGSGTQLSVL.

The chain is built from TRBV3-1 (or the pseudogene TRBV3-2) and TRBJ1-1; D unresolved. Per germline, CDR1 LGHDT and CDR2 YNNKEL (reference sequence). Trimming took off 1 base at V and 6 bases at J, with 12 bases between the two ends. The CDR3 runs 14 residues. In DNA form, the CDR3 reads TGTGCCAGCAGCCAAGTTTCCGGGGTCGCTGAAGCTTTCTTT. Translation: CASSQVSGVAEAFF.

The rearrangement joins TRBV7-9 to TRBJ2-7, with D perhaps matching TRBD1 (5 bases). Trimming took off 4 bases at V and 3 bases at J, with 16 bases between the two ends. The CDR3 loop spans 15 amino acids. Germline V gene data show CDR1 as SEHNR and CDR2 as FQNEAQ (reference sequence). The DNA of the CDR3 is TGTGCCAGCAGCTCAAACACAGGACCGCGCTACGAGCAGTACTTC. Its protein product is CASSSNTGPRYEQYF.

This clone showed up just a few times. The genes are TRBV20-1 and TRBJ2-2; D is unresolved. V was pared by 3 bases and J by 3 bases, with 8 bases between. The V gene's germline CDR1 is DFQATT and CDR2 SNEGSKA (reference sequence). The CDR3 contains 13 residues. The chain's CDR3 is CSASVTDTGELFF. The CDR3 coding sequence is TGCAGTGCTAGTGTAACGGACACCGGGGAGCTGTTTTTT.

CDR3 residues: CASSEAGGRSNQPQHF. In DNA form, the CDR3 reads TGCGCCAGCAGTGAAGCGGGGGGCCGGAGCAATCAGCCCCAGCATTTT. The chain carries TRBV10-2 and TRBJ1-5, with D tentatively TRBD1 (6 bases). CDR1 is WSHSY, CDR2 SAAADI, per germline. V was shortened by 3 bases and J by 1 base, with 13 bases between the two germline ends. The CDR3 has 16 amino acids.

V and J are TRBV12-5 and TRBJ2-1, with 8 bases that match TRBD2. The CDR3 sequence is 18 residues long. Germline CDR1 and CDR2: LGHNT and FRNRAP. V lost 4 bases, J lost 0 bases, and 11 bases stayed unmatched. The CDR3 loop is CASGSPRGSGTSYNEQFF. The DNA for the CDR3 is TGTGCTAGTGGTTCCCCTCGGGGTAGCGGGACCTCCTACAATGAGCAGTTCTTC.

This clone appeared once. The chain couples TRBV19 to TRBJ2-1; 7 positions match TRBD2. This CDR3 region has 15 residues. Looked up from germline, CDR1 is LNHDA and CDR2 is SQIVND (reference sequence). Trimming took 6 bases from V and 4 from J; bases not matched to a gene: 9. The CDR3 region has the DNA TGTGCCAGTAGGGGTACGGGACTATCTTACAATGAGCAGTTCTTC. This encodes CASRGTGLSYNEQFF.

The CDR3 sequence is CASRSGRVSYEQYF. Here the CDR3 DNA reads TGTGCCAGCAGGAGCGGGAGGGTCTCCTACGAGCAGTACTTC. The rearrangement joins TRBV27 to TRBJ2-7; 10 nucleotides agree with TRBD2. This CDR3 region has 14 residues. The junction had 2 bases not matched to a gene; V was cut back by 6 bases and J by 0 bases. Germline values: CDR1 MNHEY, CDR2 SMNVEV (reference sequence).

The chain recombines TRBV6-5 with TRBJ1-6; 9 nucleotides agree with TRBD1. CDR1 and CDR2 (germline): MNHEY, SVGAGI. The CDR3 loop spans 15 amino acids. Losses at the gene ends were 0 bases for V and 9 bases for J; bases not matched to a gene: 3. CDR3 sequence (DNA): TGTGCCAGCAGTTACTCGGACAGGGGAGCTTCACCCCTCCACTTT. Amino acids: CASSYSDRGASPLHF.

The DNA of the CDR3 is TGTGCCAGCAGTTTCTTGGGACAGGGTCTATCTAACTATGGCTACACCTTC. Translation: CASSFLGQGLSNYGYTF. This chain joins TRBV27 and TRBJ1-2, with 9 bases identical to TRBD1. The CDR3 length is 17 residues. Per germline, CDR1 MNHEY and CDR2 SMNVEV (reference sequence). V shed 3 bases, J shed 0 bases, and the junction held 8 bases outside the gene matches.

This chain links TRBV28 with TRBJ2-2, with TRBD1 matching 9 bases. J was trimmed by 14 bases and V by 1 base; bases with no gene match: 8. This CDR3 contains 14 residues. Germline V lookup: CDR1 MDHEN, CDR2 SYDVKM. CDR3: CASSLFPGQGQLFF. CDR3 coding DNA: TGTGCCAGCAGTTTATTCCCGGGACAGGGACAACTGTTTTTT. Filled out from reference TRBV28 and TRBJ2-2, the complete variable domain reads DVKVTQSSRYLVKRTGEKVFLECVQDMDHENMFWYRQDPGLGLRLIYFSYDVKMKEKGDIPEGYSVSREKKERFSLILESASTNQTSMYLCASSLFPGQGQLFFGEGSRLTVL.

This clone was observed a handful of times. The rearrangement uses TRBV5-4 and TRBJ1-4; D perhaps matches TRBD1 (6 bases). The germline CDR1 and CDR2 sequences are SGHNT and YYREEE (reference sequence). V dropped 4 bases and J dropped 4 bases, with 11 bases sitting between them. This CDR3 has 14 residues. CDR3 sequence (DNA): TGTGCCAGCAGCCTACGGACAGATAATGAAAAACTGTTTTTT. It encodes CASSLRTDNEKLFF.

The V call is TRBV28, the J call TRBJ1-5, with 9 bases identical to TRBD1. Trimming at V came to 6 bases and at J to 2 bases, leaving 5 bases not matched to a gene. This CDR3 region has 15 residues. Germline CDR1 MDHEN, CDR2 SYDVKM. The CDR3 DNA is TGTGCCAGCAGCTCACAGGGGGCTGGCAATCAGCCCCAGCATTTT. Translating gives CASSSQGAGNQPQHF.

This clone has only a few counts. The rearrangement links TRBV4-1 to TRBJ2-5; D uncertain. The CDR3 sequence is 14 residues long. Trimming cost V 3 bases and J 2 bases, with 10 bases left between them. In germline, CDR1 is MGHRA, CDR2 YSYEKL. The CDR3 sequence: CASSQNLAQETQYF. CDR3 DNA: TGCGCCAGCAGCCAGAACCTGGCTCAAGAGACCCAGTACTTC.

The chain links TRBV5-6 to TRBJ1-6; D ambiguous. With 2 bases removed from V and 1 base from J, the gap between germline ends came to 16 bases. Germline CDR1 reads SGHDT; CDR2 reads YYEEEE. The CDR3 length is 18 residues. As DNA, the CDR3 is TGTGCCAGCAGCTTAGTAATGGCAGAGGAGTCCTATAATTCACCCCTCCACTTT. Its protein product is CASSLVMAEESYNSPLHF.

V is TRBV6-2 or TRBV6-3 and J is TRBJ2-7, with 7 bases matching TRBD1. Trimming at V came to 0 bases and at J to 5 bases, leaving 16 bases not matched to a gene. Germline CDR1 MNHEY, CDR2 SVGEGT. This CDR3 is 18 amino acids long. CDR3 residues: CASSYSLEPTGAQDEQYF. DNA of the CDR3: TGTGCCAGCAGTTACTCACTAGAACCCACAGGGGCGCAAGACGAGCAGTACTTC.

The CDR3 nucleotides read TGTGCCAGCAGCTACGGACAATTGGGCTACACCTTC. It is translated as CASSYGQLGYTF. The chain has TRBV12-3 or TRBV12-4 and TRBJ1-2; D is perhaps TRBD1 (5 bases). Trimming took 6 bases from V and 8 from J, leaving 13 bases between them. The length of the CDR3 is 12 residues.

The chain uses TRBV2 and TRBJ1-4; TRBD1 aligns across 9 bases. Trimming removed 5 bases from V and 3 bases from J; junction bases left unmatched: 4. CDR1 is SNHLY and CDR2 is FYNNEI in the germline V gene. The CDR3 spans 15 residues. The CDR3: CASSTTGGSNEKLFF. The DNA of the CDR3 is TGTGCCAGCAGTACAACAGGGGGCTCTAATGAAAAACTGTTTTTT.

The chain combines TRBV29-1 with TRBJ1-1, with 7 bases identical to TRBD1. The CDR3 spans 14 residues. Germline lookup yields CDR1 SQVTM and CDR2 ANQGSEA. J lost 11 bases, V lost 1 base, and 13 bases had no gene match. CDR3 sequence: CSVEGRDSKTGAFF. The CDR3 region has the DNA TGCAGCGTTGAAGGACGGGACAGTAAAACCGGGGCTTTCTTT.

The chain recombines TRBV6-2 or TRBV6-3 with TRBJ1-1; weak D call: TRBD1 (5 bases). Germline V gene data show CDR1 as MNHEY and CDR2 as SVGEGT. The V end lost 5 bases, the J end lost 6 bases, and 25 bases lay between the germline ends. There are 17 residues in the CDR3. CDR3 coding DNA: TGTGCCAGCAGTCTGATTCCCCAAAGGAGGGGTATCTCTGAAGCTTTCTTT. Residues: CASSLIPQRRGISEAFF.

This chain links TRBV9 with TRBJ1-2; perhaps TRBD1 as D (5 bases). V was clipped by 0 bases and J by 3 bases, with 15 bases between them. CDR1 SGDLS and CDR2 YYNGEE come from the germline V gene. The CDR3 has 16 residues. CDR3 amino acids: CASSVAPGLTDYGYTF. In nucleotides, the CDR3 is TGTGCCAGCAGCGTAGCTCCGGGACTGACTGACTATGGCTACACCTTC. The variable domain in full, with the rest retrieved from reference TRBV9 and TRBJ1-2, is DSGVTQTPKHLITATGQRVTLRCSPRSGDLSVYWYQQSLDQGLQFLIQYYNGEERAKGNILERFSAQQFPDLHSELNLSSLELGDSALYFCASSVAPGLTDYGYTFGSGTRLTVV.

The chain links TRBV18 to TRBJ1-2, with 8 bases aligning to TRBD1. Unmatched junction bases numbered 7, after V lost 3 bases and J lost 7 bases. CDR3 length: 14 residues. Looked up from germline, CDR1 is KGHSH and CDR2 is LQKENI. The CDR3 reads CASSPQGASFGYTF. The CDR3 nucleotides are TGTGCCAGCTCACCGCAGGGGGCTTCTTTTGGCTACACCTTC.

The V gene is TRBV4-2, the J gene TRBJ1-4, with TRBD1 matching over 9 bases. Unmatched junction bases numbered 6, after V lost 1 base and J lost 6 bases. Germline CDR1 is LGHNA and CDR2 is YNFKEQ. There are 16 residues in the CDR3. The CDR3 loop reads CASSQGRGTGYEKLFF. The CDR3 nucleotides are TGTGCCAGCAGCCAAGGAAGAGGGACAGGGTATGAAAAACTGTTTTTT.

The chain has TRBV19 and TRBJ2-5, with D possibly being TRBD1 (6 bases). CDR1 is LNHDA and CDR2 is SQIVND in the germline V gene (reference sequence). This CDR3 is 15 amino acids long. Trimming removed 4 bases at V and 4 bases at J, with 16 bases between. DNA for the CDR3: TGTGCCAGTAGTACTCTACAGGGTAGGGGAGAGACCCAGTACTTC. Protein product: CASSTLQGRGETQYF.

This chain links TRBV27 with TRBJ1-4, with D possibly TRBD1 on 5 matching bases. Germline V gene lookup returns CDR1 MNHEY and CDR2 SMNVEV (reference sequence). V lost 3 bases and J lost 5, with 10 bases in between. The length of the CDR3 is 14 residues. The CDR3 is CASSLAGMNEKLFF. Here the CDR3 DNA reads TGTGCCAGCAGTTTGGCAGGGATGAATGAAAAACTGTTTTTT.

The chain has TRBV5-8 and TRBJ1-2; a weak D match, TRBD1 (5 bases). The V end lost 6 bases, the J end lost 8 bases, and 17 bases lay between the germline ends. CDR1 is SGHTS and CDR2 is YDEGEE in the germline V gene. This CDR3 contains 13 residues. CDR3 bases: TGTGCCAGCAACCAAGGGGCAGGGTCGGGCTACACCTTC. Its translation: CASNQGAGSGYTF.